The present entry profiles one TCR beta chain with its context. Its matching antigen is unknown. Trimming shortened V by 8 bases and J by 4 bases, and 8 bases separated the two germline ends. Germline V gene lookup returns CDR1 KGHSH and CDR2 LQKENI. There are 11 residues in the CDR3. Only in-frame clones appear in the TCRdb table, and some are missing; sequencing was by immunoSEQ multiplex PCR. The profile shows approximately 58,000 clones, approximately 79% of them singletons. The sample is drawn from a study of OX40 agonist ivuxolimab in advanced cancers. Across the whole study: Patients took ivuxolimab, an agonistic anti-OX40 (CD134) antibody. The study reported partial responses in three patients: one hepatocellular carcinoma, two cutaneous melanoma.

Broader study findings: The investigators did not determine what antigen specificity the expanded peripheral T cells had.

Specimen: CD4+ or CD8+ T cells sorted from blood, collected in a trial of the OX40 agonist ivuxolimab. This clonotype was sampled from an adult with an advanced solid tumor such as melanoma, head and neck, liver or kidney cancer. The V gene is TRBV18, the J gene TRBJ1-2; TRBD1 is a possible D gene (5 bases). In DNA, the CDR3 is TGTGCCAGCGCCGGGACCTATGGCTACACCTTC. Translated: CASAGTYGYTF.